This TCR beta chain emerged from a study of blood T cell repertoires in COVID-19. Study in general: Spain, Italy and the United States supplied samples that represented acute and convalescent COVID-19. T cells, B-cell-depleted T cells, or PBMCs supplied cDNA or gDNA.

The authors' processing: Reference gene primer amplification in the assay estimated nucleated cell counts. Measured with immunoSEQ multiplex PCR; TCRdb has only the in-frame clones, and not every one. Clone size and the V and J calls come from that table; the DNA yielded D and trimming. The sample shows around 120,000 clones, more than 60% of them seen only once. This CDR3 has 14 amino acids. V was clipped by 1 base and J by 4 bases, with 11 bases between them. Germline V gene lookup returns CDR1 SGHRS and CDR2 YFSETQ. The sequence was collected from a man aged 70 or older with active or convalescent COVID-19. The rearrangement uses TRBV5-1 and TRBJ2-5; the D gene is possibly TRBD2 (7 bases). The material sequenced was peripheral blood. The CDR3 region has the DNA TGCGCCAGCAGCTTGTGGGGAGGGGGAGAGACCCAGTACTTC. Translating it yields CASSLWGGGETQYF.